The 22 T cell receptor beta chains presented below share a single source sample, sequenced in a study of blood T cell repertoires in COVID-19. Profiling relied on immunoSEQ multiplex PCR, and the TCRdb table lists in-frame clones only, not all of them. The sample lists about 170,000 clones, more than 75% occurring once. The sample taken for sequencing was peripheral blood. These receptors were obtained from a man younger than 30 with COVID-19, enrolled during active disease.

The CDR3 spells CASSAGGTQYF. Written as DNA, the CDR3 is TGTGCCAGCTCTGCCGGGGGGACCCAGTACTTC. The rearrangement uses TRBV2 and TRBJ2-5; the D gene is possibly TRBD2 (6 bases). This CDR3 has 11 amino acids. CDR1 is SNHLY, CDR2 FYNNEI, per germline. The ends were cut back, 8 bases at V and 7 bases at J, with 11 bases in the middle.

The chain uses TRBV5-1 and TRBJ2-1; weak D call: TRBD2 (5 bases). This CDR3 has 16 amino acids. Germline CDR1 is SGHRS and CDR2 is YFSETQ. V lost 0 bases to trimming and J lost 5 bases, with 15 bases between them. The CDR3 loop is CASSLGERTIHNEQFF. The DNA of the CDR3 is TGCGCCAGCAGCTTGGGCGAGCGGACGATCCACAATGAGCAGTTCTTC. The variable domain in full, with the rest retrieved from reference TRBV5-1 and TRBJ2-1, is KAGVTQTPRYLIKTRGQQVTLSCSPISGHRSVSWYQQTPGQGLQFLFEYFSETQRNKGNFPGRFSGRQFSNSRSEMNVSTLELGDSALYLCASSLGERTIHNEQFFGPGTRLTVL.

The chain joins TRBV7-9 to TRBJ2-7; 8 bases line up with TRBD1. The CDR3 loop spans 14 amino acids. CDR1 and CDR2 (germline): SEHNR, FQNEAQ (reference sequence). The V gene end was trimmed by 5 bases and the J gene end by 1 base; junction bases not matched to a gene: 4. The CDR3 spells CASSPRQGSYEQYF. In DNA, the CDR3 is TGTGCCAGCAGCCCTCGACAGGGGTCCTACGAGCAGTACTTC. Using reference TRBV7-9 and TRBJ2-7 for the parts outside the CDR3, the full variable domain is DTGVSQNPRHKITKRGQNVTFRCDPISEHNRLYWYRQTLGQGPEFLTYFQNEAQLEKSRLLSDRFSAERPKGSFSTLEIQRTEQGDSAMYLCASSPRQGSYEQYFGPGTRLTVT.

The chain recombines TRBV19 with TRBJ2-2; the D is unclear. The CDR3 sequence is 14 residues long. The V end lost 3 bases, the J end lost 3 bases, and 8 bases lay between the germline ends. Germline assignment: CDR1 LNHDA and CDR2 SQIVND (reference sequence). CDR3 loop: CASSIPLYTGELFF. As DNA, the CDR3 is TGTGCCAGTAGTATTCCCCTTTACACCGGGGAGCTGTTTTTT.

The chain is built from TRBV13 and TRBJ2-3; 9 bases align to TRBD1. Germline-derived CDR1 and CDR2 are PRHDT and FYEKMQ (reference sequence). V gave up 5 bases and J gave up 1 base; unmatched junction bases: 1. The CDR3 consists of 14 residues. CDR3 nucleotides: TGTGCCAGCAGCCGGGACAGGGGCACAGATACGCAGTATTTT. Its translation: CASSRDRGTDTQYF.

This sequence joins TRBV27 and TRBJ2-7; 7 positions match TRBD1. Germline values: CDR1 MNHEY, CDR2 SMNVEV (reference sequence). This CDR3 comprises 13 residues. V shed 6 bases, J shed 3 bases, and the junction held 5 bases outside the gene matches. CDR3 residues: CASSRDRYYEQYF. CDR3 coding DNA: TGTGCCAGCAGCCGGGACAGATACTACGAGCAGTACTTC.

This clone was observed a single time. The V call is TRBV19, the J call TRBJ2-3, with 9 nucleotides matching TRBD2. The CDR3 has 16 residues. J was trimmed by 0 bases and V by 5 bases; bases with no gene match: 6. Per the germline V gene, CDR1 is LNHDA and CDR2 is SQIVND (reference sequence). CDR3 bases: TGTGCCAGTAGTGCTGGACTAGCGTTTAGCACAGATACGCAGTATTTT. Translation: CASSAGLAFSTDTQYF.

The V gene is TRBV11-2, the J gene TRBJ2-7, with 7 bases lining up with TRBD1. V was pared by 2 bases and J by 5 bases, with 6 bases of the junction left unmatched. The CDR3 has 14 residues. CDR1 SGHAT and CDR2 FQNNGV come from the germline V gene. The CDR3 DNA reads as TGTGCCAGCAGCTTAAGGGGAACAGGGGACGAGCAGTACTTC. It is translated as CASSLRGTGDEQYF.

This chain links TRBV3-1 (or the pseudogene TRBV3-2) with TRBJ1-3; weak D call: TRBD1 (5 bases). Trimming pared 1 base from V and 0 bases from J, leaving 13 bases between. From germline, CDR1 is LGHDT and CDR2 YNNKEL (reference sequence). CDR3 length: 17 amino acids. DNA for the CDR3: TGTGCCAGCAGCCAAGGGAACAGGCTTAACTCTGGAAACACCATATATTTT. It yields the protein CASSQGNRLNSGNTIYF.

The chain is built from TRBV24-1 and TRBJ2-7; maybe TRBD2 (6 bases). The CDR3 has 12 residues. Trimming left V 3 bases short and J 7 bases short, with 9 bases between. Germline lookup yields CDR1 KGHDR and CDR2 SFDVKD. The CDR3 loop reads CATSDDGGEQYF. CDR3 nucleotides: TGTGCCACCAGTGATGATGGGGGGGAGCAGTACTTC.

The chain recombines TRBV27 with TRBJ2-7; maybe TRBD1 (5 bases). The CDR3 contains 14 residues. Germline values: CDR1 MNHEY, CDR2 SMNVEV (reference sequence). V dropped 0 bases and J dropped 2 bases, with 8 bases sitting between them. The CDR3 sequence is CASSLSGVPYEQYF. The CDR3 region has the DNA TGTGCCAGCAGTTTATCAGGGGTTCCCTACGAGCAGTACTTC.

Turning to this clone: A junction end diverges from the germline sequence, so it may reflect a read error. The chain combines TRBV2 with TRBJ1-4; 7 bases match TRBD1. The CDR3 is 15 amino acids. Per germline, CDR1 SNHLY and CDR2 FYNNEI. In nucleotides, the CDR3 is TGTGCCAGCTCCGAATGGGGACAGCCAAATGAAAAACTGCTTTTT. Translated: CASSEWGQPNEKLLF. Variable domain in full (rest from reference TRBV2 and TRBJ1-4): EPEVTQTPSHQVTQMGQEVILRCVPISNHLYFYWYRQILGQKVEFLVSFYNNEISEKSEIFDDQFSVERPDGSNFTLKIRSTKLEDSAMYFCASSEWGQPNEKLLFGSGTQLSVL.

This chain uses TRBV28 with TRBJ2-7, with 7 bases matching TRBD2. V was pared by 2 bases and J by 5 bases, with 6 bases of the junction left unmatched. CDR3 length equals 14 residues. Germline CDR1 and CDR2: MDHEN and SYDVKM. The CDR3 sequence is CASSLAGALHEQYF. The CDR3 bases are TGTGCCAGCAGTTTAGCGGGAGCTCTCCACGAGCAGTACTTC.

This chain joins TRBV18 and TRBJ1-5; no clear D. The germline gives CDR1 KGHSH, CDR2 LQKENI. The CDR3 consists of 12 residues. V was cut by 6 bases and J by 4 bases, with 7 bases left in between. CDR3 nucleotide sequence: TGTGCCAGCTCTGGCGGAAATCAGCCCCAGCATTTT. Encoded protein: CASSGGNQPQHF.

This clone has more than one count but fewer than ten. The chain uses TRBV6-1 and TRBJ2-7; 7 nucleotides align to TRBD2. Germline V gives CDR1 MNHNS, CDR2 SASEGT. CDR3 length equals 15 residues. V was clipped by 1 base and J by 3 bases; unmatched bases: 6. CDR3 DNA sequence: TGTGCCAGCAGTGAAGGGCTAGCGGCGGACTACGAGCAGTACTTC. This gives the protein CASSEGLAADYEQYF.

This chain's CDR3 is CASSYLRADNQPQHF. The DNA of the CDR3 is TGTGCCAGCAGTTACCTCAGGGCGGACAATCAGCCCCAGCATTTT. The rearrangement uses TRBV6-2 or TRBV6-3 and TRBJ1-5, with D possibly TRBD1 on 5 matching bases. This CDR3 contains 15 residues. CDR1 is MNHEY and CDR2 is SVGEGT in the germline V gene. V was cut by 2 bases and J by 3 bases, with 11 bases left in between.

The V and J genes are TRBV7-2 and TRBJ2-7, with 13 bases matching TRBD2. After removal of 6 bases from V and 2 bases from J, the junction contained 7 bases not matched to a gene. The germline V gene encodes CDR1 SGHTA and CDR2 FQGNSA. The CDR3 has 16 residues. In DNA form, the CDR3 reads TGTGCCAGCAGTAGGACTAGCGGGAGTTTGACCTACGAGCAGTACTTC. Translating it yields CASSRTSGSLTYEQYF.

As DNA, the CDR3 is TGTGCCAGTTCCGGGACTCTCGCCTACAATGAGCAGTTCTTC. This sequence encodes CASSGTLAYNEQFF. The chain employs TRBV3-1 (or the pseudogene TRBV3-2) and TRBJ2-1; D perhaps matches TRBD2 (6 bases). The V gene lost 9 bases and the J gene lost 2 bases, with 14 bases spanning the gap. Germline V gene lookup returns CDR1 LGHDT and CDR2 YNNKEL (reference sequence). The length of the CDR3 is 14 residues.

The chain links TRBV28 to TRBJ1-2, with D possibly matching TRBD1 (5 bases). Germline V gene data show CDR1 as MDHEN and CDR2 as SYDVKM. The CDR3 runs to 13 residues. The ends were cut back, 9 bases at V and 0 bases at J, with 11 bases in the middle. The CDR3 DNA reads TGTGCCAGTAGGGGTGGAGCTAACTATGGCTACACCTTC. This gives the protein CASRGGANYGYTF.

V gene TRBV5-1 combines with J gene TRBJ2-1; 11 bases agree with TRBD1. CDR1 is SGHRS, CDR2 YFSETQ, per germline. The CDR3 length is 18 residues. Losses at the gene ends were 4 bases for V and 8 bases for J; bases not matched to a gene: 17. The CDR3 spells CASSRQSGTGGRGDEQFF. As DNA, the CDR3 is TGCGCCAGCAGCCGACAATCCGGGACAGGGGGTCGGGGAGATGAGCAGTTCTTC.

The chain carries TRBV11-2 and TRBJ2-3; the D gene is possibly TRBD1 (5 bases). V lost 1 base and J lost 5, with 13 bases in between. The CDR3 length is 15 residues. Germline CDR1 reads SGHAT; CDR2 reads FQNNGV. Here the CDR3 DNA reads TGTGCCAGCAGCTTAGTGGGCAGGACACAAGATACGCAGTATTTT. Its translation is CASSLVGRTQDTQYF. Combining the CDR3 with reference TRBV11-2 and TRBJ2-3 gives the whole variable domain EAGVAQSPRYKIIEKRQSVAFWCNPISGHATLYWYQQILGQGPKLLIQFQNNGVVDDSQLPKDRFSAERLKGVDSTLKIQPAKLEDSAVYLCASSLVGRTQDTQYFGPGTRLTVL.

This clone was seen once. This chain joins TRBV29-1 and TRBJ2-5; TRBD2 matches at 14 bases. The CDR3 runs 16 residues. CDR1 is SQVTM, CDR2 ANQGSEA, per germline. V trimming: 3 bases; J trimming: 1 base; junction bases outside the gene matches: 4. Written as DNA, the CDR3 is TGCAGCGTTGAGAGGACTAGCGGGAGGCCCCAAGAGACCCAGTACTTC. Translation gives CSVERTSGRPQETQYF.